This passage covers 9 T cell receptor beta chains from one sample sequenced in a study of early T cells in non-severe SARS-CoV-2 infection. MiXCR, run by TCRdb on the 5' RACE reads, gives a single entry per CDR3 protein. The sample consists of about 50,000 distinct CDR3 sequences, about 6% of them appearing once. Here the sequenced sample was whole blood, taken at baseline. All receptors derive from an adult who was a healthcare worker with PCR-confirmed SARS-CoV-2 infection or an uninfected control (not recorded which).

This clonotype was detected ten times or more. The chain joins TRBV15 to TRBJ1-4; 10 nucleotides line up with TRBD1. The CDR3 has 16 amino acids. Germline V lookup: CDR1 LNHNV, CDR2 YYDKDF (reference sequence). Trimming at V came to 6 bases and at J to 5 bases, leaving 9 bases not matched to a gene. The CDR3 coding sequence is TGTGCCACCAGTTGGGACAGGGGAGCCCTAAATGAAAAACTGTTTTTT. Its translation: CATSWDRGALNEKLFF.

The chain joins TRBV14 to TRBJ2-1; possibly TRBD1 or TRBD2 for D (6 bases each). V dropped 2 bases and J dropped 4 bases, with 12 bases sitting between them. This CDR3 has 15 residues. Germline V gene data show CDR1 as SGHDN and CDR2 as FVKESK. CDR3 sequence (DNA): TGTGCCAGCAGCCAATCGAGGGGGGCTTACAATGAGCAGTTCTTC. Translation gives CASSQSRGAYNEQFF.

This clonotype has a count of ten or more. The genes are TRBV29-1 and TRBJ2-3, with D tentatively TRBD2 (5 bases). The CDR3 is made up of 13 amino acids. The V end was cut by 7 bases, the J end by 1 base, with 12 bases between. From germline, CDR1 is SQVTM and CDR2 ANQGSEA. CDR3 nucleotide sequence: TGCAGCGCAGGTGGACTGCGCACAGATACGCAGTATTTT. Amino acids: CSAGGLRTDTQYF.

This clonotype came up a few times. The chain links TRBV28 to TRBJ2-1; 9 bases agree with TRBD1. The J segment lost 14 bases and the V segment lost 6 bases, leaving 11 bases of the junction unmatched. From germline, CDR1 is MDHEN and CDR2 SYDVKM. The CDR3 sequence is 13 residues long. CDR3 amino acids: CASSRDRVGVEFF. In nucleotides, the CDR3 is TGTGCCAGCAGCAGGGACAGGGTGGGGGTTGAGTTCTTC.

This chain links TRBV15 with TRBJ2-7, with 7 bases that match TRBD1. V lost 0 bases to trimming and J lost 10 bases; unmatched junction nucleotides: 6. The V gene's germline CDR1 is LNHNV and CDR2 YYDKDF (reference sequence). The CDR3 is 13 residues long. CDR3 sequence (DNA): TGTGCCACCAGCAGAGAAGTAGGGGGCGGCCAGTACTTC. Translation gives CATSREVGGGQYF.

This clonotype has a handful of counts. The chain joins TRBV7-2 to TRBJ1-2; D uncertain. Per germline, CDR1 SGHTA and CDR2 FQGNSA. V gave up 5 bases and J gave up 4 bases, with 17 bases separating them. This CDR3 spans 15 amino acids. CDR3 region: CASSGPGRTVYGYTF. CDR3 DNA: TGTGCCAGCAGCGGCCCAGGACGGACTGTCTATGGCTACACCTTC.

In the case of this clonotype: One base away lies a much larger clone, so this may be a sequencing read error. The chain employs TRBV6-5 and TRBJ2-7; D might be TRBD1 or TRBD2, each matching 5 bases. The CDR3 totals 13 residues. Germline V gene sequence: CDR1 MNHEY, CDR2 SVGAGI. The CDR3 bases are TGTGCCATCAGTTACAGAGGGGCGTACGAGCAGTACTTC. Its protein is CAISYRGAYEQYF.

In its sample, this clonotype was seen many times. This chain uses TRBV4-3 with TRBJ1-4; 7 bases align to TRBD1. The CDR3 runs to 16 residues. V shed 1 base, J shed 4 bases, and the junction held 6 bases outside the gene matches. In germline, CDR1 is LGHNA, CDR2 YSLEER. CDR3 nucleotides: TGCGCCAGCAGCCAAGGCGGGACAGCAATTAATGAAAAACTGTTTTTT. Amino acid sequence: CASSQGGTAINEKLFF.

The gene calls are TRBV5-8 and TRBJ2-7; TRBD2 is a possible D gene (5 bases). Between the trimmed V and J ends, which lost 4 bases and 0 bases, there was a span of 17 bases. This CDR3 is 16 amino acids long. CDR1 is SGHTS and CDR2 is YDEGEE in the germline V gene. CDR3 nucleotide sequence: TGTGCCAGCAGCCGCGAAGGAGGAGTGAACTCCTACGAGCAGTACTTC. The encoded protein is CASSREGGVNSYEQYF.